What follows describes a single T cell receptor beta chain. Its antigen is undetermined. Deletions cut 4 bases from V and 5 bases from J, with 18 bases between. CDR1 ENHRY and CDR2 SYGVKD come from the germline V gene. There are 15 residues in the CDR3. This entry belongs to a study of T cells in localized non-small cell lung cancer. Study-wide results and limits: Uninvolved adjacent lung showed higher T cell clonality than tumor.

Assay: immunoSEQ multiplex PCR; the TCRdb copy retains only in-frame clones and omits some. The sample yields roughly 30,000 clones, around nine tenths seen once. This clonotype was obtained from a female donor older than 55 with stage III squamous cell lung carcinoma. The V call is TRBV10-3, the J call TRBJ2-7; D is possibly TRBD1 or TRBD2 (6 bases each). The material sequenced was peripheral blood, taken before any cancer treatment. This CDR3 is CAISAPLGGRDEQYF. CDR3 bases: TGTGCCATCAGTGCCCCACTAGGGGGGCGCGACGAGCAGTACTTC.